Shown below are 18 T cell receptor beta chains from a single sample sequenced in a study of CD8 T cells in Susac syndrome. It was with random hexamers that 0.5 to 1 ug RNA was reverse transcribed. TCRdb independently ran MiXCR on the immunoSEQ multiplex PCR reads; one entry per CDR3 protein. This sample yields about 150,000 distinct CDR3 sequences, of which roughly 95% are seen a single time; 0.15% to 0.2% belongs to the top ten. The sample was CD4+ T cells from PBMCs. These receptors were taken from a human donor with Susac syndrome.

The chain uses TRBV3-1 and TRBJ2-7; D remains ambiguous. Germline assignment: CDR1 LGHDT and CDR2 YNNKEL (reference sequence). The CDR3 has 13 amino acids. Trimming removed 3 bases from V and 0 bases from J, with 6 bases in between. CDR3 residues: CASSQIPSYEQYF. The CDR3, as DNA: TGTGCCAGCAGCCAGATACCCTCCTACGAGCAGTACTTC.

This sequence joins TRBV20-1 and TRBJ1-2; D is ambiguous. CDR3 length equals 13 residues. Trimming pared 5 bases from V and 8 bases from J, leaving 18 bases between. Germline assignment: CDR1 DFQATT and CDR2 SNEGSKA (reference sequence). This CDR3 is CSAQPEGSDGYTF. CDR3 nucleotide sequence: TGCAGTGCTCAACCGGAGGGATCGGACGGCTACACCTTC.

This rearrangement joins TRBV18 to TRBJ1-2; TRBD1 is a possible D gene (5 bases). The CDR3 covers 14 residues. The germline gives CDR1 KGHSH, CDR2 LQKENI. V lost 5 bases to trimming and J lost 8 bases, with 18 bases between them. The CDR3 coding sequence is TGTGCCAGCTCAGACCGGGACGGTGGTTCGGGCTACACCTTC. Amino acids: CASSDRDGGSGYTF.

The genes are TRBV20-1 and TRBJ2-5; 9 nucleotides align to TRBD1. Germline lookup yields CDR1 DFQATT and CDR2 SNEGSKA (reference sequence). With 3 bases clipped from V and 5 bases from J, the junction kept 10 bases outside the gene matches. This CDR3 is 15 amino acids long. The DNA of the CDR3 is TGCAGTGCTAGTAATGGGACAGGGATGTTTGAGACCCAGTACTTC. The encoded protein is CSASNGTGMFETQYF.

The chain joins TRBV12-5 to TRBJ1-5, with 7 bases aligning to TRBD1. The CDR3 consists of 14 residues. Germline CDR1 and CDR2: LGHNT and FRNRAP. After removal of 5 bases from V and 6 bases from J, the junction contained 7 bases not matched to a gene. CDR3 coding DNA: TGTGCTAGTGGTCCGACAGGGATGGGTCAGCCCCAGCATTTT. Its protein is CASGPTGMGQPQHF.

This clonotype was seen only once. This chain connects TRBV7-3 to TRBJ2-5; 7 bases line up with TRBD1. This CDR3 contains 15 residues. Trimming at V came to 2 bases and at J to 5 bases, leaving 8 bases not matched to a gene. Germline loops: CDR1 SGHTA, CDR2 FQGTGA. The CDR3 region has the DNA TGTGCCAGCAGCTTACAGGGGGTGTCTGCGGAGACCCAGTACTTC. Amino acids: CASSLQGVSAETQYF.

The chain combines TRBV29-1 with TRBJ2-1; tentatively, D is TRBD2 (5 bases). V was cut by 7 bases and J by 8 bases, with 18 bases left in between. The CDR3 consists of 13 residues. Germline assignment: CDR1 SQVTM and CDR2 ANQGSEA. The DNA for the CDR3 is TGCAGCGGCCTTCTCCTTACTAGAGATGAGCAGTTCTTC. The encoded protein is CSGLLLTRDEQFF.

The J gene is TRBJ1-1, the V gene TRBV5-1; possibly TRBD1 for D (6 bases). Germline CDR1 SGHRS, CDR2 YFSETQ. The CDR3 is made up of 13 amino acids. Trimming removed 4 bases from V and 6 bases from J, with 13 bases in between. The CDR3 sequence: CASSAGQSSEAFF. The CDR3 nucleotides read TGCGCCAGCAGCGCAGGACAGTCGTCTGAAGCTTTCTTT.

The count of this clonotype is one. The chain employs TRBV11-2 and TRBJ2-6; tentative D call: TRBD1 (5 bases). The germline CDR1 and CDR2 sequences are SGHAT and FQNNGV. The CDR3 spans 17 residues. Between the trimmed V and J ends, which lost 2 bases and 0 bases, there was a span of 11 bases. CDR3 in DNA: TGTGCCAGCAGCTTATCATACAGGTTCTCTGGGGCCAACGTCCTGACTTTC. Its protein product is CASSLSYRFSGANVLTF.

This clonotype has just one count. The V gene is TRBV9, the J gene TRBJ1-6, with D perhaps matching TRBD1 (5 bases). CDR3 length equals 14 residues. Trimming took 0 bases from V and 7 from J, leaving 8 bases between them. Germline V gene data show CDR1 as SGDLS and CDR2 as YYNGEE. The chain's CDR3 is CASSVGGWNSPLHF. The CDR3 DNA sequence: TGTGCCAGCAGCGTAGGGGGCTGGAATTCACCCCTCCACTTT. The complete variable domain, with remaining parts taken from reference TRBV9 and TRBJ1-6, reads DSGVTQTPKHLITATGQRVTLRCSPRSGDLSVYWYQQSLDQGLQFLIQYYNGEERAKGNILERFSAQQFPDLHSELNLSSLELGDSALYFCASSVGGWNSPLHFGNGTRLTVT.

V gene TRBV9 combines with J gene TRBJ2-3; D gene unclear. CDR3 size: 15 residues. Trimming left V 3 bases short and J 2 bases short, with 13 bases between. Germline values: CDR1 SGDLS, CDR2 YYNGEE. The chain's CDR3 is CASSADDLTTDTQYF. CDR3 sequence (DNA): TGTGCCAGCAGCGCGGACGACCTGACCACAGATACGCAGTATTTT. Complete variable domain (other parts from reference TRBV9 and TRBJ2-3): DSGVTQTPKHLITATGQRVTLRCSPRSGDLSVYWYQQSLDQGLQFLIQYYNGEERAKGNILERFSAQQFPDLHSELNLSSLELGDSALYFCASSADDLTTDTQYFGPGTRLTVL.

The CDR3 DNA reads TGTGCCAGCAGCTTCCGACTAGCTCGTGAGCAGTTCTTC. The encoded protein is CASSFRLAREQFF. The gene calls are TRBV7-2 and TRBJ2-1, with 7 positions matching TRBD2. Trimming took 3 bases from V and 9 from J; bases not matched to a gene: 5. The CDR3 is 13 amino acids. The germline gives CDR1 SGHTA, CDR2 FQGNSA.

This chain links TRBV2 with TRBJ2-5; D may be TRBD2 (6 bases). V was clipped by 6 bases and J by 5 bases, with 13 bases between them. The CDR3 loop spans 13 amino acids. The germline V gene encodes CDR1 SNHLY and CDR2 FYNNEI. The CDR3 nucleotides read TGTGCCAGCAGCGGCGGGGCTCTGGAGACCCAGTACTTC. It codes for CASSGGALETQYF.

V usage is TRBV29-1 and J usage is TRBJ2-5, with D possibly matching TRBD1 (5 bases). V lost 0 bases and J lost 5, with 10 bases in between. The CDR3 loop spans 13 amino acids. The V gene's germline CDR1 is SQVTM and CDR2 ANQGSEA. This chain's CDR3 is CSVEDSRAETQYF. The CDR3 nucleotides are TGCAGCGTTGAAGATAGCAGGGCGGAGACCCAGTACTTC.

The CDR3 nucleotides are TGCAGTGCCCGACAGGGGTTGGGGACTGAAGCTTTCTTT. Protein: CSARQGLGTEAFF. The gene calls are TRBV20-1 and TRBJ1-1; 8 bases are a match to TRBD1. From germline, CDR1 is DFQATT and CDR2 SNEGSKA (reference sequence). Germline trimming cut 6 bases from V and 5 bases from J; bases unmatched to any gene: 8. The CDR3 spans 13 residues.

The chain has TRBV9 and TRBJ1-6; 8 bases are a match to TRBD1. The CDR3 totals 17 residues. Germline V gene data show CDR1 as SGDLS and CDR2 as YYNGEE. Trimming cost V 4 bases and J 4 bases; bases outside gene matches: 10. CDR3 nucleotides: TGTGCCAGCAGCCCAGGGACAGGAGGAGCATATAATTCACCCCTCCACTTT. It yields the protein CASSPGTGGAYNSPLHF.

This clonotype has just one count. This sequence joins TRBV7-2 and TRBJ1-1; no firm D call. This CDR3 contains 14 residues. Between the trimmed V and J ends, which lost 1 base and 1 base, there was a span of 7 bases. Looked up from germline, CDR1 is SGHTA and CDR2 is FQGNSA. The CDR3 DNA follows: TGTGCCAGCAGCTTAGGCTCTCAGAACACTGAAGCTTTCTTT. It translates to CASSLGSQNTEAFF.

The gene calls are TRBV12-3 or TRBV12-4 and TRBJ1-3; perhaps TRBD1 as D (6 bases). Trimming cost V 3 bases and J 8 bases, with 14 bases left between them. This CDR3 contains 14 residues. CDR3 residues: CASSLKQGRDTIYF. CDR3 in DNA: TGTGCCAGCAGTTTGAAACAGGGTAGAGACACCATATATTTT.